A single sample is the source of the 23 T cell receptor beta chains below, sequenced in a study of shared clonotypes between healthy human individuals (TCRdb year 2020). The library came from the immunoSEQ multiplex PCR assay. TCRdb mirrors the immuneACCESS table, restricted to in-frame sequences. Some clones are absent from its copies; in checked studies, under half trace to an unresolved V gene, and the reason for the others is unknown. This sample has some 2.4 million clones in its table, and approximately 94% of those were observed once. The top ten clones comprise 0.36% of the sample. Sequencing was carried out using naive CD4+ T cells from PBMCs. The intended sense of this specimen's cell subset or site label: CD45RA+ positively selected. These receptors all stem from a man between 18 and 35 years old in good health. Some clones in this sample may be carry-over from other donors' samples.

The chain carries TRBV11-2 and TRBJ1-3; D might be TRBD1 (5 bases). The CDR3 sequence is 16 residues long. The ends were cut back, 4 bases at V and 6 bases at J, with 19 bases in the middle. The germline V gene has CDR1 SGHAT and CDR2 FQNNGV. CDR3 loop: CASSYTAGRRINTIYF. The CDR3 nucleotides read TGTGCCAGCAGCTACACCGCGGGGCGCAGAATAAACACCATATATTTT.

The DNA of the CDR3 is TGTGCCAGCAGGGGGACTAGCGACTCCTACGAGCAGTACTTC. This codes for CASRGTSDSYEQYF. J is TRBJ2-7 and V is TRBV28, with TRBD2 matching 10 bases. Germline V gene data show CDR1 as MDHEN and CDR2 as SYDVKM. The CDR3 consists of 14 residues. The junction had 2 bases not matched to a gene; V was cut back by 6 bases and J by 0 bases.

The chain recombines TRBV28 with TRBJ2-7; 10 nucleotides match TRBD1. J was trimmed by 3 bases and V by 3 bases; bases with no gene match: 8. CDR1 and CDR2 (germline): MDHEN, SYDVKM. The CDR3 has 16 residues. For the CDR3, the DNA is TGTGCCAGCAGTTTGCAATCTTGGGACAGGGGCTACGAGCAGTACTTC. This sequence encodes CASSLQSWDRGYEQYF.

This chain links TRBV5-1 with TRBJ2-3; either TRBD1 or TRBD2 may fit D (5 bases each). Germline CDR1 and CDR2: SGHRS and YFSETQ. V lost 0 bases and J lost 0, with 8 bases in between. This CDR3 contains 15 residues. The CDR3 DNA is TGCGCCAGCAGCTTGGGACGGGACAGCACAGATACGCAGTATTTT. It is translated as CASSLGRDSTDTQYF.

The rearrangement joins TRBV19 to TRBJ2-1; possible D gene TRBD2, 7 bases. The V and J ends lost 5 bases and 4 bases respectively, with 21 bases between them. This CDR3 contains 17 residues. The germline gives CDR1 LNHDA, CDR2 SQIVND (reference sequence). CDR3: CASSPGGGGPRYNEQFF. The CDR3 DNA reads TGTGCCAGTAGTCCGGGAGGTGGGGGGCCGAGATACAATGAGCAGTTCTTC.

The chain joins TRBV11-2 to TRBJ1-2; D not resolved. The ends were cut back, 0 bases at V and 5 bases at J, with 7 bases in the middle. The CDR3 is 13 amino acids. Germline assignment: CDR1 SGHAT and CDR2 FQNNGV. The chain's CDR3 is CASSLDIGYGYTF. CDR3 in DNA: TGTGCCAGCAGCTTAGATATAGGGTATGGCTACACCTTC.

Notes on this clone: This CDR3 is also generated by other DNA sequences in the sample. The rearrangement joins TRBV5-1 to TRBJ2-5, with 10 bases that match TRBD1. Losses at the gene ends were 4 bases for V and 3 bases for J; bases not matched to a gene: 6. Germline values: CDR1 SGHRS, CDR2 YFSETQ. This CDR3 is built from 15 residues. CDR3 in DNA: TGCGCCAGCAGCCCGTTGGGGACAGGGGAAGAGACCCAGTACTTC. Amino acids: CASSPLGTGEETQYF.

This clone appeared a single time. The chain is built from TRBV5-4 and TRBJ2-3; tentatively, D is TRBD2 (6 bases). V dropped 4 bases and J dropped 0 bases, with 15 bases sitting between them. Germline assignment: CDR1 SGHNT and CDR2 YYREEE (reference sequence). This CDR3 contains 16 residues. The CDR3 here is CASSPFSGYSTDTQYF. CDR3 bases: TGTGCCAGCAGCCCGTTTAGCGGATATAGCACAGATACGCAGTATTTT. Together with reference TRBV5-4 and TRBJ2-3, the CDR3 gives the full variable domain: ETGVTQSPTHLIKTRGQQVTLRCSSQSGHNTVSWYQQALGQGPQFIFQYYREEENGRGNFPPRFSGLQFPNYSSELNVNALELDDSALYLCASSPFSGYSTDTQYFGPGTRLTVL.

The J gene is TRBJ1-5, the V gene TRBV18; D uncertain. The germline gives CDR1 KGHSH, CDR2 LQKENI. V was pared by 3 bases and J by 1 base, with 10 bases between. The CDR3 is made up of 15 amino acids. CDR3 DNA: TGTGCCAGCTCACCGGTTCCAATAAGCAATCAGCCCCAGCATTTT. Protein: CASSPVPISNQPQHF.

The rearrangement links TRBV7-9 to TRBJ2-3, with 10 bases lining up with TRBD1. This CDR3 comprises 15 residues. With 5 bases clipped from V and 4 bases from J, the junction kept 6 bases outside the gene matches. CDR1 and CDR2 from the germline V gene are SEHNR and FQNEAQ (reference sequence). DNA for the CDR3: TGTGCCAGCAGCCCGGAGACAGGGGGCGCAGATACGCAGTATTTT. Translated: CASSPETGGADTQYF.

This clone was counted only a few times. The chain combines TRBV30 with TRBJ1-5; D gene uncertain. The germline V gene has CDR1 GTSNPN and CDR2 SVGIG (reference sequence). The CDR3 is made up of 14 amino acids. V shed 1 base and J shed 0 bases, with 7 bases lying between them. The chain's CDR3 is CAWSAQASNQPQHF. The DNA of the CDR3 is TGTGCCTGGAGTGCCCAGGCTAGCAATCAGCCCCAGCATTTT.

Comment on this clone: The sample holds other DNA sequences that translate to the same CDR3. The chain recombines TRBV28 with TRBJ2-4; D perhaps matches TRBD1 (6 bases). This CDR3 comprises 15 residues. Trimming took 5 bases from V and 0 from J, leaving 11 bases between them. In germline, CDR1 is MDHEN, CDR2 SYDVKM. The CDR3 reads CASSPGQLAKNIQYF. DNA of the CDR3: TGTGCCAGCAGTCCAGGACAGTTAGCCAAAAACATTCAGTACTTC.

A single count supports this clone. Here the CDR3 DNA reads TGTGCCAGTAGTATTTATGGGGGGGGCCAGCCCCAGCATTTT. As protein: CASSIYGGGQPQHF. The chain combines TRBV19 with TRBJ1-5, with D tentatively TRBD1 (6 bases). The CDR3 consists of 14 residues. V was shortened by 3 bases and J by 7 bases, with 13 bases between the two germline ends. Germline V CDR1 and CDR2: LNHDA, SQIVND (reference sequence).

J is TRBJ2-7 and V is TRBV29-1, with 7 positions matching TRBD2. CDR1 is SQVTM, CDR2 ANQGSEA, per germline. The CDR3 has 13 amino acids. With 5 bases clipped from V and 2 bases from J, the junction kept 6 bases outside the gene matches. The CDR3 loop reads CSVSSGGPYEQYF. The CDR3 region has the DNA TGCAGCGTTTCTAGCGGAGGTCCCTACGAGCAGTACTTC.

The V and J genes are TRBV2 and TRBJ2-2; TRBD2 aligns across 7 bases. The CDR3 is made up of 14 amino acids. With 8 bases clipped from V and 0 bases from J, the junction kept 3 bases outside the gene matches. The germline V gene has CDR1 SNHLY and CDR2 FYNNEI. The CDR3 loop reads CASHGLANTGELFF. DNA of the CDR3: TGTGCCAGCCATGGACTAGCGAACACCGGGGAGCTGTTTTTT.

V is TRBV28 and J is TRBJ1-2; D is perhaps TRBD1 (5 bases). The CDR3 totals 11 residues. The germline V gene encodes CDR1 MDHEN and CDR2 SYDVKM. Trimming pared 10 bases from V and 4 bases from J, leaving 10 bases between. The CDR3 is CAITGGYGYTF. The CDR3 DNA sequence: TGTGCCATCACGGGGGGCTATGGCTACACCTTC.

This rearrangement joins TRBV6-1 to TRBJ1-5; D is uncertain. Germline assignment: CDR1 MNHNS and CDR2 SASEGT. Trimming cost V 11 bases and J 5 bases, with 13 bases left between them. The CDR3 is 12 amino acids. CDR3 region: CAGRSGDQPQHF. The CDR3 coding sequence is TGTGCCGGCCGTTCGGGTGATCAGCCCCAGCATTTT.

The chain has TRBV7-9 and TRBJ2-5; D perhaps matches TRBD2 (5 bases). V lost 8 bases to trimming and J lost 3 bases, with 19 bases between them. This CDR3 spans 15 amino acids. Germline V gene data show CDR1 as SEHNR and CDR2 as FQNEAQ (reference sequence). CDR3 region: CASGRAAVSKETQYF. DNA for the CDR3: TGTGCCAGCGGTAGGGCAGCGGTATCTAAAGAGACCCAGTACTTC.

The genes are TRBV6-5 and TRBJ2-7, with no clear D. The CDR3 covers 14 residues. CDR1 is MNHEY and CDR2 is SVGAGI in the germline V gene. The V and J ends lost 0 bases and 0 bases respectively, with 6 bases between them. CDR3 loop: CASSYSINSYEQYF. In DNA, the CDR3 is TGTGCCAGCAGTTACTCGATTAACTCCTACGAGCAGTACTTC.

The chain uses TRBV9 and TRBJ2-1; no definite D call. CDR3 size: 14 residues. The germline V and J ends were trimmed by 2 bases and 8 bases, with 14 bases remaining between them. Germline V gene sequence: CDR1 SGDLS, CDR2 YYNGEE. CDR3 nucleotide sequence: TGTGCCAGCAGCGTTGAGTTTAGCTTCTATGAGCAGTTCTTC. Translated, it gives CASSVEFSFYEQFF.

The genes are TRBV6-1 and TRBJ1-1, with D hard to call. CDR3 size: 16 residues. With 3 bases removed from V and 0 bases from J, the gap between germline ends came to 14 bases. Per the germline V gene, CDR1 is MNHNS and CDR2 is SASEGT. CDR3 loop: CASSDRRNNMNTEAFF. CDR3 nucleotides: TGTGCCAGCAGTGATCGAAGGAATAACATGAACACTGAAGCTTTCTTT.

The V gene is TRBV7-2, the J gene TRBJ1-1; 8 positions match TRBD1. The CDR3 loop spans 14 amino acids. The V gene's germline CDR1 is SGHTA and CDR2 FQGNSA. V lost 0 bases, J lost 6 bases, and 3 bases stayed unmatched. The CDR3 here is CASSLAWGQAEAFF. Here the CDR3 DNA reads TGTGCCAGCAGCTTAGCTTGGGGACAGGCTGAAGCTTTCTTT.

The chain links TRBV5-4 to TRBJ2-1; 7 nucleotides agree with TRBD2. V lost 6 bases to trimming and J lost 5 bases; unmatched junction nucleotides: 11. Per germline, CDR1 SGHNT and CDR2 YYREEE (reference sequence). This CDR3 is built from 15 residues. Here the CDR3 reads CASTFSGITHNEQFF. In nucleotides, the CDR3 is TGTGCCAGCACCTTCAGCGGGATCACCCACAATGAGCAGTTCTTC.